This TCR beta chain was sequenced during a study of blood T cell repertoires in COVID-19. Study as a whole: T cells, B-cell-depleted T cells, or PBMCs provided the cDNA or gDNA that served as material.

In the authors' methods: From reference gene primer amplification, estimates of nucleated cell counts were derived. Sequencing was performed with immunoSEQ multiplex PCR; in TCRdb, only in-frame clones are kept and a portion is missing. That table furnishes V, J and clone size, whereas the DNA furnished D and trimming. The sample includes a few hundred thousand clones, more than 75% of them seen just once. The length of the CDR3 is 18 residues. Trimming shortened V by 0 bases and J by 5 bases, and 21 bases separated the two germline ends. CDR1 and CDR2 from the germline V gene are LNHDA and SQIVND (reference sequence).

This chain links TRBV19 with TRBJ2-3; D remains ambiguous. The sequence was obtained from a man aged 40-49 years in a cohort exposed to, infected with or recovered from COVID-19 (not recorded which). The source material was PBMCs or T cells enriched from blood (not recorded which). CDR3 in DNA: TGTGCCAGTAGTATAGATCTTACAACCTCATCACCCCAAGATACGCAGTATTTT. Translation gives CASSIDLTTSSPQDTQYF.